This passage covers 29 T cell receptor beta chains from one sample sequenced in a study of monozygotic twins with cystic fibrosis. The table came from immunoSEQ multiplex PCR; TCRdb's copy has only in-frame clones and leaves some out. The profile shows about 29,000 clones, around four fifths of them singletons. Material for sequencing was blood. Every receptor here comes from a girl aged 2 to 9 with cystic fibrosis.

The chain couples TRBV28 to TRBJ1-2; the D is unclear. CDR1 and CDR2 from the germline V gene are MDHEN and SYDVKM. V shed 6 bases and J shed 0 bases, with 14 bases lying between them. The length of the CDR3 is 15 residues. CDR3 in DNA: TGTGCCAGCAGCCCCCGCTTACGCACTAACTATGGCTACACCTTC. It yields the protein CASSPRLRTNYGYTF.

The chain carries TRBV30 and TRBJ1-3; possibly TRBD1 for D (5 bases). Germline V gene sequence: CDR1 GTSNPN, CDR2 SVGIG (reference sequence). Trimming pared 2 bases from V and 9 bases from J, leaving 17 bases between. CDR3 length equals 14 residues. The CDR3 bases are TGTGCCTGGAGTACGTCCCTGATGACAGCCACCATATATTTT. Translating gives CAWSTSLMTATIYF.

CDR3 protein: CASSPTLGQQNSPLHF. The CDR3 region has the DNA TGTGCCAGCAGCCCAACGCTCGGACAGCAAAATTCACCCCTCCACTTT. This chain links TRBV7-6 with TRBJ1-6; tentatively, D is TRBD1 (6 bases). Trimming took 5 bases from V and 7 from J, leaving 18 bases between them. The CDR3 consists of 16 residues. In germline, CDR1 is SGHVS, CDR2 FNYEAQ.

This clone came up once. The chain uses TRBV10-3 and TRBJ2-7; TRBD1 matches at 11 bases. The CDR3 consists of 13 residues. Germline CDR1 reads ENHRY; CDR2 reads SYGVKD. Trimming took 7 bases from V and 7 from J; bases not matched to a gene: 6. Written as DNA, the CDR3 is TGTGCCATCAACCCGGGACAGGGGGAAGAGCAGTACTTC. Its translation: CAINPGQGEEQYF.

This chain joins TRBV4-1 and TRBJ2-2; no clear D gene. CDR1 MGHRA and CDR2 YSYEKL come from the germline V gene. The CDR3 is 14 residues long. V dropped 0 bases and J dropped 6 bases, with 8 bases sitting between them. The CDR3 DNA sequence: TGCGCCAGCAGCCAAGATAGGAGTTCCGGGGAGCTGTTTTTT. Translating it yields CASSQDRSSGELFF.

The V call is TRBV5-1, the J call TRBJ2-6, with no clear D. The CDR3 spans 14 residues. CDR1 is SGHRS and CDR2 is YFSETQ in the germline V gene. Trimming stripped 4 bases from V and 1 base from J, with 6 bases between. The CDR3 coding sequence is TGCGCCAGCAGCCCCGCTTCTGGGGCCAACGTCCTGACTTTC. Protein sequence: CASSPASGANVLTF.

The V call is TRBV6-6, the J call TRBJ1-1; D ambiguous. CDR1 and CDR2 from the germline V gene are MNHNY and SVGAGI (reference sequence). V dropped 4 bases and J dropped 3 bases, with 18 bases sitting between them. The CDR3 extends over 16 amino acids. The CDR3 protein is CASSFRPTAADTEAFF. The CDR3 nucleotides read TGTGCCAGCAGTTTTCGACCCACCGCGGCGGACACTGAAGCTTTCTTT.

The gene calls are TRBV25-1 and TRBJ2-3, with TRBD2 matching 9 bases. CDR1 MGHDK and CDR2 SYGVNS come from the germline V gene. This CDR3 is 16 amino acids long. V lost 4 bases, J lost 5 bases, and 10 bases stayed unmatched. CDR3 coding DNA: TGTGCCAGCAGTGCTATGGCGGGAGGGCCGGGAGATACGCAGTATTTT. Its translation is CASSAMAGGPGDTQYF.

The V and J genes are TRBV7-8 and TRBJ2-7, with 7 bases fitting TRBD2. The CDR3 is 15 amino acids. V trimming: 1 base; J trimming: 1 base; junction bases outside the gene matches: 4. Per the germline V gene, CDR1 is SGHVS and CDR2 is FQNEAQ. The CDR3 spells CASSLGAGISYEQYF. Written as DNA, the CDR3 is TGTGCCAGCAGCTTAGGAGCGGGGATATCCTACGAGCAGTACTTC.

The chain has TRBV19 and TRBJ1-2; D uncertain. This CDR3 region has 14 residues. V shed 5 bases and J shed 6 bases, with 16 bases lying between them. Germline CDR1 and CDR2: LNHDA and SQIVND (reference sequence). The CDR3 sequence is CASSDRTGSHGYTF. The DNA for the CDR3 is TGTGCCAGTAGTGATCGGACGGGGAGCCATGGCTACACCTTC.

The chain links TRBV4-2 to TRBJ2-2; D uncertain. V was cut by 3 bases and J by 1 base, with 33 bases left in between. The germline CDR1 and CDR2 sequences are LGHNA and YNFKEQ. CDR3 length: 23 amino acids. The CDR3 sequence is CASSQTFTAPWGWLAKNTGELFF. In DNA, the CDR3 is TGTGCCAGCAGCCAGACCTTCACCGCCCCTTGGGGTTGGTTAGCTAAGAACACCGGGGAGCTGTTTTTT.

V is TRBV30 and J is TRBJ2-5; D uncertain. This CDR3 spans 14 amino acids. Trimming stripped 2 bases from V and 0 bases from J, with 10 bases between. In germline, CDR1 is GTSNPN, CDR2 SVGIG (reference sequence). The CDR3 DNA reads TGTGCCTGGAGTAGAGTTGTTAACCAAGAGACCCAGTACTTC. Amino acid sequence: CAWSRVVNQETQYF.

The CDR3 DNA is TGTGCCAGTAGTATAGTGGTGGCACTCAATTCACCCCTCCACTTT. Encoded protein: CASSIVVALNSPLHF. V gene TRBV19 combines with J gene TRBJ1-6, with D unresolved. The CDR3 is 15 amino acids. Trimming left V 1 base short and J 7 bases short, with 11 bases between. The germline gives CDR1 LNHDA, CDR2 SQIVND (reference sequence).

The CDR3 protein is CASKNLGDYEQYF. In DNA, the CDR3 is TGCGCCAGCAAGAACCTCGGGGACTACGAGCAGTACTTC. The chain links TRBV4-1 to TRBJ2-7; a weak D match, TRBD2 (5 bases). Trimming cost V 7 bases and J 3 bases, with 13 bases left between them. CDR3 size: 13 residues. Germline values: CDR1 MGHRA, CDR2 YSYEKL.

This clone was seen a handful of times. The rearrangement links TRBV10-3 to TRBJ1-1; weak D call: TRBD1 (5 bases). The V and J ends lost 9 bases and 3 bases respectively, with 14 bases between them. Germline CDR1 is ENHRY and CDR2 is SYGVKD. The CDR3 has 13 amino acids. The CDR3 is CAIHQGWDTEAFF. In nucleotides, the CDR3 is TGTGCCATTCATCAGGGCTGGGACACTGAAGCTTTCTTT.

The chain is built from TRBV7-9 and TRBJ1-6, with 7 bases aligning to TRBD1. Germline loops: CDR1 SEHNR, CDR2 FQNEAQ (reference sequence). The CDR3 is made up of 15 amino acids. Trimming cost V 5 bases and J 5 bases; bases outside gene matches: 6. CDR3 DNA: TGTGCCAGCAGCGGATCCGGGACAGATAATTCACCCCTCCACTTT. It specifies CASSGSGTDNSPLHF.

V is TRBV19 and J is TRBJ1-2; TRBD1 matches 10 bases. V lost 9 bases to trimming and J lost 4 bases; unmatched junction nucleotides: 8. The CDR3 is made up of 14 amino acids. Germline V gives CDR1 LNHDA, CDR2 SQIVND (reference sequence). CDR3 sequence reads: CASRDRGLFYGYTF. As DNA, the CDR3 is TGTGCCAGCAGAGACAGGGGGCTTTTCTATGGCTACACCTTC.

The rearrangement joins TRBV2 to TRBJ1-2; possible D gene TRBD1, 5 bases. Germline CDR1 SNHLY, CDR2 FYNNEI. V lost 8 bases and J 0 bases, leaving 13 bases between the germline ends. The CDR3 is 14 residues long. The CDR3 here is CASGPTGANYGYTF. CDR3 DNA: TGTGCCAGCGGACCCACGGGGGCTAACTATGGCTACACCTTC.

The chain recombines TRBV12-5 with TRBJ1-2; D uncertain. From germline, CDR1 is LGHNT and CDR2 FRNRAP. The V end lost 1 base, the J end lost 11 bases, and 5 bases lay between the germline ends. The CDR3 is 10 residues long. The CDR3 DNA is TGTGCTAGTGGTTTGGAATCGTACACCTTC. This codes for CASGLESYTF.

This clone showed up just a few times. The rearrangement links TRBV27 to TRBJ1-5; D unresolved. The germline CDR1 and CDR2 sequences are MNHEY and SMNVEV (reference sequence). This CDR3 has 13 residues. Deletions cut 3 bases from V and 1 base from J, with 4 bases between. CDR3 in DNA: TGTGCCAGCAGTTTCCGCAGCAATCAGCCCCAGCATTTT. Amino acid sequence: CASSFRSNQPQHF.

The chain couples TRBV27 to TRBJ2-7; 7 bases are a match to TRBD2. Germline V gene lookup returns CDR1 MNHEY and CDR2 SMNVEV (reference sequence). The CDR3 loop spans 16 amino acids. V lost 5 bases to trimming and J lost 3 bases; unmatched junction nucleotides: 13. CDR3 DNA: TGTGCCAGCAGTCCGGGAGATAGACTAGCTGGCTACGAGCAGTACTTC. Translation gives CASSPGDRLAGYEQYF.

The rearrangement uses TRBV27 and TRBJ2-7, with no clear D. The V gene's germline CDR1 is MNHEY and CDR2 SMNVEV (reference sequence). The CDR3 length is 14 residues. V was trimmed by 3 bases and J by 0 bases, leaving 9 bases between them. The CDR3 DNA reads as TGTGCCAGCAGTTTTAGGGCTAACTCCTACGAGCAGTACTTC. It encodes CASSFRANSYEQYF.

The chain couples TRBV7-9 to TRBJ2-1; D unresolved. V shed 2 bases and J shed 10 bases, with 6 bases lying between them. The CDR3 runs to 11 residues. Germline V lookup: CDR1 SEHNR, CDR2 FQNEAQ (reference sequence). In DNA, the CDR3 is TGTGCCAGCAGCTTACATGCGGAGCAGTTCTTC. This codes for CASSLHAEQFF. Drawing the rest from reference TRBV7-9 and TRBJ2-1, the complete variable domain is DTGVSQNPRHKITKRGQNVTFRCDPISEHNRLYWYRQTLGQGPEFLTYFQNEAQLEKSRLLSDRFSAERPKGSFSTLEIQRTEQGDSAMYLCASSLHAEQFFGPGTRLTVL.

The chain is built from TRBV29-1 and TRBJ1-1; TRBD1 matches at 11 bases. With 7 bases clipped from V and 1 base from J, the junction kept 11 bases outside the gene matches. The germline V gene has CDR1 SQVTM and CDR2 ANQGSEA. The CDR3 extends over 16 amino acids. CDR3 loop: CSGAGTGGSGNTEAFF. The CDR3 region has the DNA TGCAGCGGGGCAGGGACAGGGGGATCGGGGAACACTGAAGCTTTCTTT.

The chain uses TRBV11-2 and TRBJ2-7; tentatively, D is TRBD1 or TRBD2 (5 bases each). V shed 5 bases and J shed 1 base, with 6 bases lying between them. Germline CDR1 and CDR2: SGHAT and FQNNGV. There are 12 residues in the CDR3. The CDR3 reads CASSGGSYEQYF. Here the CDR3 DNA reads TGTGCCAGCAGCGGGGGTTCCTACGAGCAGTACTTC.

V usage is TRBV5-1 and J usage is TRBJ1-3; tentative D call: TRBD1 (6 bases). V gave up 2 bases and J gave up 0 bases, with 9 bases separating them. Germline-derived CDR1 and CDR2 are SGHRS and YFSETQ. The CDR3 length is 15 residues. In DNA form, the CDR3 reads TGCGCCAGCAGCTTAGGGGGATCCTCTGGAAACACCATATATTTT. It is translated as CASSLGGSSGNTIYF.

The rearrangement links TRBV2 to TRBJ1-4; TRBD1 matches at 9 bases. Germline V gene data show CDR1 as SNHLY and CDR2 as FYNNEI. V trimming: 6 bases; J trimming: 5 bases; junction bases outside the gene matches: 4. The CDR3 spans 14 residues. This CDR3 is CASRVTGGNEKLFF. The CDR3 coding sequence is TGTGCCAGCAGGGTGACAGGGGGGAATGAAAAACTGTTTTTT.

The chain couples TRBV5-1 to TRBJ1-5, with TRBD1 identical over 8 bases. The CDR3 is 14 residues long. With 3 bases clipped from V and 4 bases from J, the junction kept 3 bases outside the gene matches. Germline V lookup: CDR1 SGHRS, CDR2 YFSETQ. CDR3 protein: CASSYTGGNQPQHF. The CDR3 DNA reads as TGCGCCAGCAGCTATACAGGGGGAAATCAGCCCCAGCATTTT.

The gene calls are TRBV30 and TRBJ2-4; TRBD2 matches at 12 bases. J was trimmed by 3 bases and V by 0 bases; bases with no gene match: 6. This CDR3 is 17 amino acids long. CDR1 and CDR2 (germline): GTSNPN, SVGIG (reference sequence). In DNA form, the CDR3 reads TGTGCCTGGAGTGTGGCTAGCGGGAGGGGTAACAAAAACATTCAGTACTTC. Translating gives CAWSVASGRGNKNIQYF.